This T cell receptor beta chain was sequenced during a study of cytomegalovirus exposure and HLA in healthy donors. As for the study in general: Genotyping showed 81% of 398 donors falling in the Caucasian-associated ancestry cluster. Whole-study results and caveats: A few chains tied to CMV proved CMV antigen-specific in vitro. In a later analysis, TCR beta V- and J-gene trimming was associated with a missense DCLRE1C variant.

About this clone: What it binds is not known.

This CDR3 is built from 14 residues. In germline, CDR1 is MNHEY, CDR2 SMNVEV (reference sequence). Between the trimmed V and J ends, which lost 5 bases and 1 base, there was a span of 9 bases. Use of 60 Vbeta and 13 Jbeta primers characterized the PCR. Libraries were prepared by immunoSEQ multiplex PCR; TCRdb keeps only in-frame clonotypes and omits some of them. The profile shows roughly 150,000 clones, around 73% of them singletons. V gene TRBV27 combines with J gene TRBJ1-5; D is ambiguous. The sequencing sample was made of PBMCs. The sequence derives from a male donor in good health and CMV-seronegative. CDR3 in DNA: TGTGCCAGCAGTCCTGTCGGGAGCAATCAGCCCCAGCATTTT. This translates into CASSPVGSNQPQHF.